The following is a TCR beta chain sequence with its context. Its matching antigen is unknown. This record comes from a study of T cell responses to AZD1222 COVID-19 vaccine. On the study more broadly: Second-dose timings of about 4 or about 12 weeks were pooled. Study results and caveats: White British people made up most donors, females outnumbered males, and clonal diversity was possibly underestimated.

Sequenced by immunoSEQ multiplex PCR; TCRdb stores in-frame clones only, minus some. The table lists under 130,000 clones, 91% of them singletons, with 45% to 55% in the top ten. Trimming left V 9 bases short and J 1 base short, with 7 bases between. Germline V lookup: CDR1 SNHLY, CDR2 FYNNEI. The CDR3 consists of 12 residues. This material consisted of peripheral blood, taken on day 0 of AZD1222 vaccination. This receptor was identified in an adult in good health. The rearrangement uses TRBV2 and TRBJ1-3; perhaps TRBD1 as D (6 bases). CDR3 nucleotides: TGTGCCAGTCAGGGGTCTGGAAACACCATATATTTT. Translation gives CASQGSGNTIYF.